This entry describes one TCR beta chain. CDR1 and CDR2 from the germline V gene are KGHSH and LQKENI. The CDR3 is 16 amino acids. Trimming took 1 base from V and 3 from J, leaving 13 bases between them. The table came from immunoSEQ multiplex PCR; TCRdb's copy has only in-frame clones and leaves some out. Altogether 190,000 or so clones are present, about 86% being singletons, with the ten largest covering roughly 4%. The data derive from a study of blood T cell repertoires in COVID-19. The sequence was obtained from a woman in her 30s who had been exposed to COVID-19. The sequenced material came from PBMCs or T cells enriched from blood (not recorded which). The chain has TRBV18 and TRBJ1-5; the D gene is possibly TRBD1 (5 bases). CDR3 loop: CASSPLAGYYNQPQHF. The CDR3 coding sequence is TGTGCCAGCTCACCACTCGCAGGGTACTACAATCAGCCCCAGCATTTT.